Listed here are 17 T cell receptor beta chains from one sample, sequenced in a study of blood T cell repertoires in COVID-19. Only in-frame clones appear in the TCRdb table, and some are missing; sequencing was by immunoSEQ multiplex PCR. This table has 250,000 to 350,000 clones, around nine tenths appearing once. Sequenced input: PBMCs or T cells enriched from blood (not recorded which). The source is a woman aged 55-75 years in a cohort exposed to, infected with or recovered from COVID-19 (not recorded which).

The rearrangement uses TRBV5-1 and TRBJ2-2; weak D call: TRBD1 (6 bases). CDR3 size: 13 residues. CDR1 and CDR2 from the germline V gene are SGHRS and YFSETQ. Trimming took 4 bases from V and 5 from J, leaving 9 bases between them. As DNA, the CDR3 is TGCGCCAGCAGCACGCAGGGGACCGGGGAGCTGTTTTTT. This translates into CASSTQGTGELFF.

Concerning this clone itself: At the DNA level, this CDR3 is encoded by other sequences in the same sample as well. DNA of the CDR3: TGCGCCAGCAGCCAAGGGACAGGGCCCTACGAGCAGTACTTC. Protein product: CASSQGTGPYEQYF. This chain connects TRBV4-1 to TRBJ2-7; TRBD1 aligns across 8 bases. Trimming took 1 base from V and 2 from J; bases not matched to a gene: 1. The CDR3 runs 14 residues. CDR1 and CDR2 (germline): MGHRA, YSYEKL.

As DNA, the CDR3 is TGTGCCAGCAGCAAACGGGACAGTAGCTCCTACGAGCAGTACTTC. Translating gives CASSKRDSSSYEQYF. The chain employs TRBV9 and TRBJ2-7; TRBD1 matches 7 bases. The junction had 7 bases not matched to a gene; V was cut back by 4 bases and J by 0 bases. CDR3 length: 15 residues. Germline V gives CDR1 SGDLS, CDR2 YYNGEE.

This chain connects TRBV2 to TRBJ2-7; 10 nucleotides match TRBD1. The germline gives CDR1 SNHLY, CDR2 FYNNEI. CDR3 length: 15 amino acids. J lost 5 bases, V lost 6 bases, and 10 bases had no gene match. CDR3 sequence (DNA): TGTGCCAGCAGCTACTGGGACAGGGGAGGTAACGAGCAGTACTTC. Protein product: CASSYWDRGGNEQYF.

The chain has TRBV9 and TRBJ2-5; 7 bases fit TRBD1. The CDR3 loop spans 14 amino acids. Unmatched junction bases numbered 7, after V lost 4 bases and J lost 4 bases. Germline CDR1 reads SGDLS; CDR2 reads YYNGEE. Written as DNA, the CDR3 is TGTGCCAGCAGCTCCACAGGGGAGAGAGAGACCCAGTACTTC. Translating gives CASSSTGERETQYF.

This chain links TRBV11-3 with TRBJ2-3; 8 nucleotides line up with TRBD1. Germline trimming cut 5 bases from V and 2 bases from J; bases unmatched to any gene: 6. The CDR3 covers 15 residues. Germline CDR1 reads SGHNT; CDR2 reads YENEEA. In nucleotides, the CDR3 is TGTGCCAGCAGCCGCGGACAGGGAGACACAGATACGCAGTATTTT. It codes for CASSRGQGDTDTQYF.

This chain connects TRBV7-9 to TRBJ2-5; TRBD2 might be the D (6 bases). The V gene's germline CDR1 is SEHNR and CDR2 FQNEAQ (reference sequence). Deletions cut 2 bases from V and 1 base from J, with 11 bases between. The CDR3 sequence is 15 residues long. This CDR3 is CASSLRGTRQETQYF. DNA of the CDR3: TGTGCCAGCAGCTTACGCGGGACGCGCCAAGAGACCCAGTACTTC.

V is TRBV7-3 and J is TRBJ2-2, with D perhaps TRBD1 (5 bases). The V gene's germline CDR1 is SGHTA and CDR2 FQGTGA. CDR3 size: 14 residues. The ends were cut back, 6 bases at V and 3 bases at J, with 11 bases in the middle. This CDR3 reads CASREQEYTGELFF. DNA for the CDR3: TGTGCCAGCAGGGAACAGGAATACACCGGGGAGCTGTTTTTT.

Note on this clone: Mismatch with germline at one junction end may stem from a read error. The rearrangement links TRBV7-7 to TRBJ2-1, with D possibly being TRBD2 (5 bases). The V gene's germline CDR1 is SSHAT and CDR2 FNYEAQ (reference sequence). The length of the CDR3 is 13 residues. Here the CDR3 DNA reads TGTGCTAGCAGCTTGGAAAGCGGCAATGAGCAGTTCTTC. It encodes CASSLESGNEQFF.

The genes are TRBV7-2 and TRBJ2-7; TRBD1 matches 7 bases. V lost 4 bases to trimming and J lost 2 bases; unmatched junction nucleotides: 8. The CDR3 covers 15 residues. Germline V gene data show CDR1 as SGHTA and CDR2 as FQGNSA. For the CDR3, the DNA is TGTGCCAGCAGCTCCGGGACAGCCAGAACCTACGAGCAGTACTTC. This codes for CASSSGTARTYEQYF.

The chain carries TRBV10-1 and TRBJ2-2, with D perhaps matching TRBD1 (6 bases). V gave up 2 bases and J gave up 4 bases, with 11 bases separating them. The V gene's germline CDR1 is WNHNN and CDR2 SYGVQD (reference sequence). The CDR3 loop spans 15 amino acids. The CDR3 loop is CASSEVGAVTGELFF. The CDR3 nucleotides are TGCGCCAGCAGTGAGGTGGGGGCGGTCACCGGGGAGCTGTTTTTT.

This clone has a handful of counts. The rearrangement uses TRBV4-3 and TRBJ1-4; TRBD1 matches at 8 bases. The V and J ends lost 6 bases and 8 bases, in that order; junction bases with no gene match: 8. The CDR3 extends over 14 amino acids. CDR1 and CDR2 from the germline V gene are LGHNA and YSLEER. The CDR3 reads CASSLGQGQEKLFF. Here the CDR3 DNA reads TGCGCCAGCAGTCTAGGACAGGGCCAAGAAAAACTGTTTTTT.

The chain employs TRBV5-1 and TRBJ2-1, with 8 bases aligning to TRBD2. The CDR3 contains 14 residues. The J segment lost 10 bases and the V segment lost 6 bases, leaving 12 bases of the junction unmatched. Germline values: CDR1 SGHRS, CDR2 YFSETQ. CDR3: CASNLRNSGTEQFF. CDR3 DNA sequence: TGCGCCAGCAACCTGAGAAATAGCGGGACGGAGCAGTTCTTC.

V gene TRBV7-2 combines with J gene TRBJ1-5; possibly TRBD1 for D (6 bases). Germline V gives CDR1 SGHTA, CDR2 FQGNSA. The CDR3 length is 17 residues. The V and J ends lost 5 bases and 4 bases respectively, with 21 bases between them. CDR3 protein: CASSPRGGEGVNQPQHF. Written as DNA, the CDR3 is TGTGCCAGCAGCCCTAGGGGAGGGGAGGGGGTAAATCAGCCCCAGCATTTT.

The CDR3 loop reads CASNSYSNQPQHF. The CDR3 DNA reads TGTGCCAGCAATTCCTATAGCAATCAGCCCCAGCATTTT. The chain links TRBV2 to TRBJ1-5; D unclear. Germline loops: CDR1 SNHLY, CDR2 FYNNEI. Trimming cost V 7 bases and J 0 bases, with 7 bases left between them. This CDR3 has 13 amino acids. The full variable domain, in which reference TRBV2 and TRBJ1-5 provide the parts outside the CDR3, is EPEVTQTPSHQVTQMGQEVILRCVPISNHLYFYWYRQILGQKVEFLVSFYNNEISEKSEIFDDQFSVERPDGSNFTLKIRSTKLEDSAMYFCASNSYSNQPQHFGDGTRLSIL.

V is TRBV11-2 and J is TRBJ2-6, with TRBD1 matching 7 bases. J was trimmed by 0 bases and V by 5 bases; bases with no gene match: 13. Germline V gives CDR1 SGHAT, CDR2 FQNNGV. The CDR3 has 19 residues. The CDR3 region is CASSLIPGQPLSGANVLTF. As DNA, the CDR3 is TGTGCCAGCAGCCTGATTCCGGGACAGCCTCTCTCTGGGGCCAACGTCCTGACTTTC.

This chain connects TRBV3-1 (or the pseudogene TRBV3-2) to TRBJ2-3, with 7 positions matching TRBD2. CDR3 length equals 15 residues. The V and J ends lost 3 bases and 6 bases, in that order; junction bases with no gene match: 9. CDR1 LGHDT and CDR2 YNNKEL come from the germline V gene (reference sequence). The CDR3 sequence is CASSHGGSRIDTQYF. The CDR3 DNA reads as TGTGCCAGCAGCCACGGGGGGTCTCGAATTGATACGCAGTATTTT.